Below, one TCR beta chain is given with its context. The antigen remains unidentified. This entry is derived from a study of T cell responses to AZD1222 COVID-19 vaccine. Overall study findings and caveats: Samples come after the peak T cell response, not at day 14. Spike-specific TCR breadth and depth were elevated following two AZD1222 doses.

Samples with a second dose at about 4 or about 12 weeks were pooled together. Assay used: immunoSEQ multiplex PCR; TCRdb lists only in-frame clones, some missing. The sample consists of tens of thousands of clones, about 88% of them appearing once. Germline V gene sequence: CDR1 MNHEY, CDR2 SVGAGI. Trimming took off 2 bases at V and 3 bases at J, with 9 bases between the two ends. This CDR3 comprises 14 residues. The receptor's source is an adult who received the AZD1222 COVID-19 vaccine. The chain carries TRBV6-5 and TRBJ2-3, with TRBD2 as a possible D gene (6 bases). This specimen consisted of peripheral blood, obtained 28 days after the second AZD1222 dose. The CDR3 sequence: CASSYRGGTDTQYF. The CDR3 bases are TGTGCCAGCAGTTACCGTGGGGGGACAGATACGCAGTATTTT.